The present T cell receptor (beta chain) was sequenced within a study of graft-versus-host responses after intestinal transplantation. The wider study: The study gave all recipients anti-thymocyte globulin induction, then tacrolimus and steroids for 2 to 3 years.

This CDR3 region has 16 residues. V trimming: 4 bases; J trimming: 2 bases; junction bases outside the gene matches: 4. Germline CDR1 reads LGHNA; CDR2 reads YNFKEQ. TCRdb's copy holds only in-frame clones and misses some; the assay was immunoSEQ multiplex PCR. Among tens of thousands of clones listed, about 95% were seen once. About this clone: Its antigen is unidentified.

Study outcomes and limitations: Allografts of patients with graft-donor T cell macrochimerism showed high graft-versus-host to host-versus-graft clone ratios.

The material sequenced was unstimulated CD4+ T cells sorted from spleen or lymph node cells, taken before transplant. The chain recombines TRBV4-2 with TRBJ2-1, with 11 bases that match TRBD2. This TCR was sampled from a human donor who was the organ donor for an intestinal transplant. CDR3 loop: CASSRLAGTPYNEQFF. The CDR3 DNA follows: TGTGCCAGCAGCCGACTAGCGGGGACCCCCTACAATGAGCAGTTCTTC.